There are a few counts of the clone carrying this TCR beta chain. This CDR3 comprises 15 residues. V lost 6 bases and J lost 3; bases outside the gene matches: 10. In germline, CDR1 is ENHRY, CDR2 SYGVKD. This entry is derived from a study of molecular identifiers for immune sequencing clone quantification. TCRdb called the PCR reads again in MiXCR, with one record for every CDR3 protein. The data hold about half a million distinct CDR3 sequences, with about 26% observed a single time. The source material was naive CD8+ T cells from blood, with Jurkat cell RNA spiked in. As to subset: FACS-sorted CD8+CD4-CCR7+CD45RA+ naive T cells. The V and J genes are TRBV10-3 and TRBJ1-1, with 7 nucleotides matching TRBD1. This sequence originates from a human donor in good health. Some libraries in this study had Jurkat cell RNA spiked in. The CDR3 reads CAISETPGGDTEAFF. CDR3 nucleotide sequence: TGTGCCATCAGCGAAACCCCAGGGGGAGACACTGAAGCTTTCTTT.